This T cell receptor beta chain is from a study of identifying expanded T cells in peripheral blood. Study findings and constraints: Two-week clone count variance significantly increased as total template count grew. Over about two and four weeks, about 15 and 18 clones changed, versus approximately 1.2 between replicates.

This clone was observed at least ten times. Its antigen is unidentified. No infections or other immune events were documented during collection. Measured with immunoSEQ multiplex PCR; TCRdb has only the in-frame clones, and not every one. Of about 78,000 clones in the sample, 84% were seen once. V was clipped by 3 bases and J by 3 bases, with 12 bases between them. This CDR3 is 15 amino acids long. Germline V gene lookup returns CDR1 MNHEY and CDR2 SMNVEV (reference sequence). Specimen: blood. The chain is built from TRBV27 and TRBJ2-1; D may correspond to TRBD1 or TRBD2 (5 bases each). The source is a person aged 18 to 75 in good health. In DNA, the CDR3 is TGTGCCAGCAGTTTGACGGGACCGTTCTACAATGAGCAGTTCTTC. This codes for CASSLTGPFYNEQFF.